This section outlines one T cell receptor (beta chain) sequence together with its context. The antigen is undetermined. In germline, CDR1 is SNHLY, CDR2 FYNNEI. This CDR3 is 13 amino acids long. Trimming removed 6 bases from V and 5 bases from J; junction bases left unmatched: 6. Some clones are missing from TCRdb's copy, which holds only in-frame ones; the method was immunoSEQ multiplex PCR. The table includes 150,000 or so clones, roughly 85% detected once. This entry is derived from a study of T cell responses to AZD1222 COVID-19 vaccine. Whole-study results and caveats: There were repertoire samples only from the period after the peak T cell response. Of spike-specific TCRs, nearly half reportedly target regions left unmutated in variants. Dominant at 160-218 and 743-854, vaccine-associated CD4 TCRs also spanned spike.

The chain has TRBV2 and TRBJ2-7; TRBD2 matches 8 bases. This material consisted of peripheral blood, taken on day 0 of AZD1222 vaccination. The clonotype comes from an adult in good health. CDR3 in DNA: TGTGCCAGCAGACACAGCGGGGGCCACGAGCAGTACTTC. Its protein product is CASRHSGGHEQYF.